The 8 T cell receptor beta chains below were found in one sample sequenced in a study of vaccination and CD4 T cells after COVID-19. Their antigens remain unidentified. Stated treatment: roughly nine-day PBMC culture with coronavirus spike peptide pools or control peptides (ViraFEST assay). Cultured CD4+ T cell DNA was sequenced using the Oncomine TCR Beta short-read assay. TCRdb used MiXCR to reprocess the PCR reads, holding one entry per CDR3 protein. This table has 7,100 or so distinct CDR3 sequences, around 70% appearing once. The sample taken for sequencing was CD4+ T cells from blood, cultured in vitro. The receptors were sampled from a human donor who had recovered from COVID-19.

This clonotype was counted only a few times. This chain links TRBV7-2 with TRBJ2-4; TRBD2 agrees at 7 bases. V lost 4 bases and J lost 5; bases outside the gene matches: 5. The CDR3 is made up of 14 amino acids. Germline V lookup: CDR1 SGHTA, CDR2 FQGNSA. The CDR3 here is CASSSSGLENIQYF. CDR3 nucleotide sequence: TGTGCCAGCAGCTCGTCAGGACTAGAAAACATTCAGTACTTC.

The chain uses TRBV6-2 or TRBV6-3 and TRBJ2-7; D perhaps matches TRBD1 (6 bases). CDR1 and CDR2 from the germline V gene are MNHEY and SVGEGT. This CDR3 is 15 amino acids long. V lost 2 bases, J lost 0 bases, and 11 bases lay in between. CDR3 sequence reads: CASSYGRGGSYEQYF. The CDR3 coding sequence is TGTGCCAGCAGTTACGGCAGGGGTGGCTCCTACGAGCAGTACTTC.

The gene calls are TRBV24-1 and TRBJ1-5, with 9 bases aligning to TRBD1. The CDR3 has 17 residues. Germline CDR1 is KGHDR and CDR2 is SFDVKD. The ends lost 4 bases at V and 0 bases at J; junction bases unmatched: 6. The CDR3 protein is CATSDTGTGHSNQPQHF. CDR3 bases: TGTGCCACCAGTGACACCGGGACAGGGCATAGCAATCAGCCCCAGCATTTT.

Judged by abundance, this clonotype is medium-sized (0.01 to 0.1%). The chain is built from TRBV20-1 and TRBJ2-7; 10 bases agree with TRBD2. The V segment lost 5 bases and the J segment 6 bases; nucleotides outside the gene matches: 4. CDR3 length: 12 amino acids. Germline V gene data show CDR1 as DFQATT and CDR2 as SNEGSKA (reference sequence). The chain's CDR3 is CSAQLAGREQYF. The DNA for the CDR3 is TGCAGTGCTCAACTAGCGGGACGCGAGCAGTACTTC.

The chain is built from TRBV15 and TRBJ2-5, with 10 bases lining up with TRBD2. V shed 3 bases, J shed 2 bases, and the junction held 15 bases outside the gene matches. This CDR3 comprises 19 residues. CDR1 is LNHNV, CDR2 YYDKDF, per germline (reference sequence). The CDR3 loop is CATSSHQSGRAPVQETQYF. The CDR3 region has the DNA TGTGCCACCAGCAGCCATCAAAGCGGGAGGGCCCCAGTGCAAGAGACCCAGTACTTC.

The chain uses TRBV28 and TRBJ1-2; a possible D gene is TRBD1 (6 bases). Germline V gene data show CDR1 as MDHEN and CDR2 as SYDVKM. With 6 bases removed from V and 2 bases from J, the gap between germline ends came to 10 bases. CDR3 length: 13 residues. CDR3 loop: CASSQGQNYGYTF. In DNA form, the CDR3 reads TGTGCCAGCAGCCAAGGACAGAACTATGGCTACACCTTC.

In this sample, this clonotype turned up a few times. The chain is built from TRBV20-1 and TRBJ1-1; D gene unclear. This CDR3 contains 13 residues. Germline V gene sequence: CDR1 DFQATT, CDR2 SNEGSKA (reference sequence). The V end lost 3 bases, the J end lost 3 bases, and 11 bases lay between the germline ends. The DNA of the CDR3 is TGCAGTGCTAGGTCGGGATTCGACACTGAAGCTTTCTTT. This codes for CSARSGFDTEAFF.

As DNA, the CDR3 is TGTGCCAGCAGTTACGGACTGGGAACCTACGAGCAGTACTTC. This encodes CASSYGLGTYEQYF. The V and J genes are TRBV6-5 and TRBJ2-7, with a weak D call TRBD2 (5 bases). V dropped 2 bases and J dropped 2 bases, with 10 bases sitting between them. CDR1 MNHEY and CDR2 SVGAGI come from the germline V gene. The CDR3 has 14 residues.